This record covers a single T cell receptor beta chain. No cognate antigen has been identified for it. A read error may produce the germline difference seen at one junction end. The DNA ends 3 residues before the CDR3 does, and the rest of the CDR3 is filled in from the germline J gene. The same CDR3 can be traced to other DNA sequences in this sample. CDR1 and CDR2 are read off the germline V gene (reference sequence) as LNHDA and SQIVND. The CDR3 spans 13 residues, from the cysteine through the phenylalanine. Shown are 30 bases from within the CDR3, in frame from base 1. This entry comes from a study of T cells in women clearing cervical HPV infection (dated by TCRdb to the late 2010s). With regard to the full study: Cases were approximately 25 women with histologically confirmed HPV16-related CIN3 or worse, including a couple of invasive cancers. Blood from cases was drawn at the visit where the lesion was first identified, while blood from controls was drawn once the infection was no longer detected. Since only a few of the women had HLA typing available, the possibility that HLA type was acting as a confounder could not be ruled out. For cases, a median interval of 149 days, with an interquartile range of 90 to 200 days, was observed between lesion detection and blood sampling. Median age was about 35 years in cases versus less than 40 in controls, and baseline characteristics did not differ significantly. The parent cohort enrolled around 9,800 women aged 18 or older in Guanacaste, Costa Rica, during about 1992 to 1995 and followed them for more than 6 years. Five blinded duplicates per group were added as quality controls, giving about 60 samples: 50 or so participants and roughly ten replicates. Cases and controls were matched on age within five years and on year of sample collection. The roughly 23 controls were women who cleared a single incident HPV16 infection within 12 months without developing precancer or cancer. The exploratory proof-of-principle case-control study was nested within the Guanacaste HPV Natural History Study in Costa Rica and compared TCR repertoires across cervical HPV16 outcomes. Findings and caveats that apply to the study as a whole: The cross-sectional design could not show whether the associations came before the infection or were a result of it, and neither effector/memory subsets nor HPV-specific T cells were isolated. Random forest classifiers combining richness and V gene abundances distinguished cases from controls with an estimated AUC of more than 0.8. TCR repertoire richness was significantly higher in CIN3+ cases than in controls across sequencing depths, while evenness did not differ. Lower TRBV6-7 relative abundance was observed in cases than in controls (around 0.1% versus 0.15%; Bonferroni P = 0.0008). Because T-cell numbers per sample were unknown, differences in richness could reflect varying T-cell content rather than repertoire biology.

TCR beta CDR3 regions were amplified by multiplex PCR using the immunoSEQ assay from an average of 1200 ng genomic DNA per sample. Primer bias was corrected in the assay by using a complete synthetic TCR repertoire to establish an amplification baseline. The amplicons were sequenced on the Illumina platform. Under the source paper's analysis protocol: Sequences were error-corrected by clustering with frequency ratios and a modified nearest-neighbor algorithm and were then analyzed in the immunoSEQ Analyzer with IMGT gene definitions. TCR richness and evenness were averaged over 20 rarefaction repeats at each rarefaction depth, excluding samples with fewer sequences than the depth. Wilcoxon rank sum tests with FDR correction were used to compare relative abundances of V, D and J genes between the groups. Blinded duplicates gave an intraclass correlation of roughly 95% for TCR richness and an average of about 76% across over 65 gene segments. In its TCRdb copy, this immuneACCESS table keeps in-frame sequences only and misses some clones. Where compared with another copy, unresolved V genes explain less than half of these, and the others have no known cause. V and J calls and clone size are given by that table; D and trimming were obtained from the DNA. The table held for this sample gives tens of thousands of clones. The ten largest clones capture 35% of the sample.

Every participant had a single incident cervical HPV16 infection, and prevalent HPV16 infections were excluded. Cervical HPV DNA was detected with MY09/MY11 PCR, and genotyping was done by dot-blot hybridization. Approximately 15 mL of heparinized blood were centrifuged, and the buffy coat was split into aliquots, frozen at -30 degrees C, and then kept at -80 degrees C. Genomic DNA was extracted from buffy coat specimens using QIAGEN kits. Sequencing used blood buffy coat. This receptor chain uses TRBV19 and TRBJ1-2; no D gene call is confident. The clonotype originates from a woman aged 18-70 years with a cervical HPV16 infection that either progressed to CIN3+ or cleared (not recorded which). CDR3 DNA (partial): TGTGCCAGTAGTATATCAGGAGACTATGGA. This sequence encodes CASSISGDYG. Given in full, the CDR3 is CASSISGDYGYTF.